This T cell receptor beta chain is drawn from a study of shared clonotypes between healthy human individuals. The CDR3 runs to 15 residues. CDR1 SGHNT and CDR2 YYREEE come from the germline V gene (reference sequence). Trimming took off 0 bases at V and 0 bases at J, with 7 bases between the two ends. Study-level findings and limits: Some naive CD4 clonotypes, roughly 4.8%, turned up in common across a handful of donors.

This clone was detected once. Its specificity is unknown. The table came from immunoSEQ multiplex PCR; TCRdb's copy has only in-frame clones and leaves some out. Of millions of clones in the sample, more than 80% were seen once. Sequences were obtained from naive CD4+ T cells sorted from blood. Subset meaning: CD45RA+ positively selected. The rearrangement uses TRBV5-4 and TRBJ1-3; D gene uncertain. This TCR came from a man aged 18 to 30 in good health. The CDR3 bases are TGTGCCAGCAGCTTGGACCAGACCTCTGGAAACACCATATATTTT. It codes for CASSLDQTSGNTIYF. Full variable domain (remainder filled in from reference TRBV5-4 and TRBJ1-3): ETGVTQSPTHLIKTRGQQVTLRCSSQSGHNTVSWYQQALGQGPQFIFQYYREEENGRGNFPPRFSGLQFPNYSSELNVNALELDDSALYLCASSLDQTSGNTIYFGEGSWLTVV.